Each of the 8 T cell receptor beta chains below was sequenced from the same sample in a study of T cell responses to AZD1222 COVID-19 vaccine. Libraries were prepared by immunoSEQ multiplex PCR; TCRdb keeps only in-frame clonotypes and omits some of them. The sample lists just over 150,000 clones; around nine tenths were seen once. The sequencing used peripheral blood, collected on day 0 of AZD1222 vaccination. The receptors derive from an adult in good health.

The rearrangement joins TRBV7-9 to TRBJ1-1; 7 bases align to TRBD1. In germline, CDR1 is SEHNR, CDR2 FQNEAQ (reference sequence). The CDR3 spans 16 residues. Trimming took 3 bases from V and 2 from J; bases not matched to a gene: 9. CDR3 amino acids: CASSLGQTDLNTEAFF. CDR3 coding DNA: TGTGCCAGCAGCTTGGGACAGACTGACCTTAACACTGAAGCTTTCTTT.

The chain carries TRBV28 and TRBJ2-1; 11 bases map to TRBD2. Germline V gene sequence: CDR1 MDHEN, CDR2 SYDVKM. Trimming took 9 bases from V and 4 from J; bases not matched to a gene: 11. The CDR3 has 16 residues. The CDR3 DNA reads as TGTGCCAGTATCGGGGAGGGACTAGCGGCTTACAATGAGCAGTTCTTC. Translation: CASIGEGLAAYNEQFF. The whole variable domain, remainder taken from reference TRBV28 and TRBJ2-1, is DVKVTQSSRYLVKRTGEKVFLECVQDMDHENMFWYRQDPGLGLRLIYFSYDVKMKEKGDIPEGYSVSREKKERFSLILESASTNQTSMYLCASIGEGLAAYNEQFFGPGTRLTVL.

The chain couples TRBV18 to TRBJ1-1, with TRBD1 matching over 10 bases. The CDR3 is 16 amino acids. Germline V gene sequence: CDR1 KGHSH, CDR2 LQKENI. V dropped 0 bases and J dropped 5; count of bases not matched to a gene: 6. The DNA for the CDR3 is TGTGCCAGCTCACCACCTCCGGGACAGGGGAAGACTGAAGCTTTCTTT. Amino acids: CASSPPPGQGKTEAFF. Drawing the rest from reference TRBV18 and TRBJ1-1, the complete variable domain is NAGVMQNPRHLVRRRGQEARLRCSPMKGHSHVYWYRQLPEEGLKFMVYLQKENIIDESGMPKERFSAEFPKEGPSILRIQQVVRGDSAAYFCASSPPPGQGKTEAFFGQGTRLTVV.

The chain couples TRBV6-5 to TRBJ2-5, with D perhaps TRBD2 (6 bases). V lost 7 bases and J lost 3, with 12 bases in between. Germline values: CDR1 MNHEY, CDR2 SVGAGI. This CDR3 has 13 amino acids. CDR3 loop: CASTPWGEETQYF. The CDR3, as DNA: TGTGCCAGCACTCCTTGGGGGGAAGAGACCCAGTACTTC.

This clone occurred once. This sequence joins TRBV28 and TRBJ1-6; TRBD1 might be the D (6 bases). Trimming stripped 2 bases from V and 10 bases from J, with 12 bases between. The CDR3 runs to 14 residues. Germline V gene data show CDR1 as MDHEN and CDR2 as SYDVKM. This chain's CDR3 is CASSLTGSGSPLHF. The CDR3 DNA sequence: TGTGCCAGCAGTTTAACAGGGTCCGGCTCACCCCTCCACTTT.

In its sample, this clone was seen once. The J gene is TRBJ1-5, the V gene TRBV6-2 or TRBV6-3; perhaps TRBD1 as D (5 bases). V shed 5 bases and J shed 5 bases, with 13 bases lying between them. The CDR3 consists of 14 residues. CDR1 and CDR2 (germline): MNHEY, SVGEGT. This CDR3 reads CASSNGGAYQPQHF. The CDR3 coding sequence is TGTGCCAGCAGTAATGGTGGGGCTTATCAGCCCCAGCATTTT.

V is TRBV3-1 (or the pseudogene TRBV3-2) and J is TRBJ1-5; D not resolved. Per germline, CDR1 LGHDT and CDR2 YNNKEL (reference sequence). The length of the CDR3 is 15 residues. V gave up 5 bases and J gave up 2 bases, with 13 bases separating them. CDR3 nucleotides: TGTGCCAGCAGCTCGGTTCCGGACGGCAATCAGCCCCAGCATTTT. Translated: CASSSVPDGNQPQHF.

This clone was seen just once. The rearrangement joins TRBV24-1 to TRBJ2-1; 15 nucleotides align to TRBD2. The CDR3 is made up of 15 amino acids. The V segment lost 4 bases and the J segment 10 bases; nucleotides outside the gene matches: 4. CDR1 KGHDR and CDR2 SFDVKD come from the germline V gene. CDR3 in DNA: TGTGCCACCAGTGACAGCGGGACTAGCGGGAGGGAGCAGTTCTTC. Protein sequence: CATSDSGTSGREQFF.